The 30 T cell receptor beta chains reported below all come from one sample, sequenced in a study of blood T cells in healthy people across ages. A second 7 to 11 cycle PCR used barcoded and J-beta primers. TCRdb re-called the 5' RACE reads with MiXCR, one entry per CDR3 protein. The sample comprises fewer than 1 million distinct CDR3 sequences, roughly 44% of which are singletons, and about a fifth rests with the top ten. The sequencing sample was made of blood. These TCRs come from a man aged 55 to 70 in good health.

This clonotype occurred once. This may be a read error, as it is one base from a much larger clone. V usage is TRBV6-5 and J usage is TRBJ2-5, with 10 positions matching TRBD1. CDR3 length: 17 residues. Trimming took 4 bases from V and 11 from J; bases not matched to a gene: 19. Germline V gene lookup returns CDR1 MNHEY and CDR2 SVGAGI. Written as DNA, the CDR3 is TGTGCCAGCAGTTCCCATAAGACGGACAGGGGGGCCTACGGGCAGTACTTC. It specifies CASSSHKTDRGAYGQYF.

The chain employs TRBV7-9 and TRBJ2-5, with 7 bases lining up with TRBD1. The length of the CDR3 is 15 residues. V trimming: 5 bases; J trimming: 2 bases; junction bases outside the gene matches: 8. In germline, CDR1 is SEHNR, CDR2 FQNEAQ (reference sequence). The DNA for the CDR3 is TGTGCCAGCAGCGTAGGACAGGCTCTTCAAGAGACCCAGTACTTC. It yields the protein CASSVGQALQETQYF.

The rearrangement joins TRBV2 to TRBJ2-1, with TRBD2 matching over 8 bases. Germline V gene lookup returns CDR1 SNHLY and CDR2 FYNNEI. J was trimmed by 9 bases and V by 6 bases; bases with no gene match: 13. The CDR3 runs to 15 residues. CDR3 nucleotides: TGTGCCAGCAGGGAGAACTCCGGGGGGGCCTTTGAGCAGTTCTTC. It codes for CASRENSGGAFEQFF.

This clonotype has a handful of counts. The chain joins TRBV29-1 to TRBJ2-7; tentatively, D is TRBD2 (7 bases). The CDR3 extends over 13 amino acids. Germline CDR1 is SQVTM and CDR2 is ANQGSEA. With 3 bases removed from V and 4 bases from J, the gap between germline ends came to 13 bases. CDR3 residues: CSVDPGGDYEQYF. In DNA, the CDR3 is TGCAGCGTTGATCCGGGGGGCGATTACGAGCAGTACTTC.

This clonotype occurred many times. CDR3 nucleotides: TGTGCCAGCAGCTATACCGGGGGCATAAATGAGCAGTTCTTC. This codes for CASSYTGGINEQFF. V is TRBV7-2 and J is TRBJ2-1, with D tentatively TRBD1 or TRBD2 (6 bases each). Germline CDR1 SGHTA, CDR2 FQGNSA. The CDR3 is 14 amino acids. The germline V and J ends were trimmed by 4 bases and 7 bases, with 14 bases remaining between them. Supplemented by reference TRBV7-2 and TRBJ2-1, the full variable domain reads GAGVSQSPSNKVTEKGKDVELRCDPISGHTALYWYRQSLGQGLEFLIYFQGNSAPDKSGLPSDRFSAERTGGSVSTLTIQRTQQEDSAVYLCASSYTGGINEQFFGPGTRLTVL.

This clonotype was observed a few times. The rearrangement joins TRBV7-2 to TRBJ2-7; tentatively, D is TRBD2 (5 bases). The CDR3 length is 19 residues. Trimming removed 4 bases from V and 2 bases from J, with 27 bases in between. Germline CDR1 and CDR2: SGHTA and FQGNSA. The CDR3 coding sequence is TGTGCCAGCAGCTCCCGACTAAAACCGTTGGGCCCCAATACCTACGAGCAGTACTTC. Translation gives CASSSRLKPLGPNTYEQYF.

This clonotype was seen more than once but under ten times. The J gene is TRBJ1-5, the V gene TRBV9, with D perhaps TRBD1 (6 bases). CDR3 length: 13 amino acids. The V and J ends lost 7 bases and 1 base respectively, with 9 bases between them. Germline V gene sequence: CDR1 SGDLS, CDR2 YYNGEE. The CDR3 DNA follows: TGTGCCAGCGGGGACACGAGCAATCAGCCCCAGCATTTT. Protein: CASGDTSNQPQHF.

The rearrangement joins TRBV28 to TRBJ1-3; D is perhaps TRBD1 (6 bases). This CDR3 is 16 amino acids long. CDR1 and CDR2 from the germline V gene are MDHEN and SYDVKM. V lost 5 bases and J 0 bases, leaving 14 bases between the germline ends. CDR3 sequence: CASSPTGASSGNTIYF. CDR3 sequence (DNA): TGTGCCAGCAGTCCGACAGGAGCCTCCTCTGGAAACACCATATATTTT. Using reference TRBV28 and TRBJ1-3 for the parts outside the CDR3, the full variable domain is DVKVTQSSRYLVKRTGEKVFLECVQDMDHENMFWYRQDPGLGLRLIYFSYDVKMKEKGDIPEGYSVSREKKERFSLILESASTNQTSMYLCASSPTGASSGNTIYFGEGSWLTVV.

This clonotype was detected only a few times. The chain uses TRBV29-1 and TRBJ2-3; D gene unclear. V was shortened by 4 bases and J by 0 bases, with 8 bases between the two germline ends. This CDR3 comprises 13 residues. Germline CDR1 and CDR2: SQVTM and ANQGSEA. The DNA for the CDR3 is TGCAGCGTTGTGGTTGGCAGCACAGATACGCAGTATTTT. Encoded protein: CSVVVGSTDTQYF.

V gene TRBV7-9 combines with J gene TRBJ2-1, with D tentatively TRBD1 (7 bases). Trimming stripped 1 base from V and 8 bases from J, with 15 bases between. The CDR3 runs to 15 residues. Germline CDR1 is SEHNR and CDR2 is FQNEAQ (reference sequence). The CDR3 loop is CASSLGVRGADEQFF. In nucleotides, the CDR3 is TGTGCCAGCAGCTTAGGGGTCAGGGGGGCCGATGAGCAGTTCTTC.

This clonotype was counted only a few times. The chain links TRBV5-6 to TRBJ2-7, with 8 bases identical to TRBD1. The CDR3 has 14 amino acids. From germline, CDR1 is SGHDT and CDR2 YYEEEE. After removal of 4 bases from V and 5 bases from J, the junction contained 8 bases not matched to a gene. CDR3 bases: TGTGCCAGCAGCCAGGTTGACAGGGGTGACGAGCAGTACTTC. This codes for CASSQVDRGDEQYF.

Remarks on this clonotype: A much larger clone differs from this one at a single base, so this may be a read error. V is TRBV29-1 and J is TRBJ2-7; 10 nucleotides line up with TRBD1. The CDR3 spans 12 residues. V was pared by 7 bases and J by 5 bases, with 5 bases of the junction left unmatched. Germline V gives CDR1 SQVTM, CDR2 ANQGSEA. The CDR3 DNA follows: TGCAGCGCCGGACAGGGGGGCAACGAGCAGTACTTC. Residues: CSAGQGGNEQYF.

The chain links TRBV6-2 or TRBV6-3 to TRBJ2-5, with D possibly TRBD2 on 6 matching bases. CDR1 MNHEY and CDR2 SVGEGT come from the germline V gene. The CDR3 is 15 residues long. Trimming left V 6 bases short and J 1 base short, with 15 bases between. The CDR3 nucleotides read TGTGCCAGCAGGGTCGGGGGTCCGGCCCAAGAGACCCAGTACTTC. As protein: CASRVGGPAQETQYF.

This chain connects TRBV6-1 to TRBJ2-1, with 12 nucleotides matching TRBD1. V lost 3 bases to trimming and J lost 0 bases; unmatched junction nucleotides: 12. The CDR3 has 20 amino acids. Germline-derived CDR1 and CDR2 are MNHNS and SASEGT. CDR3 in amino acids: CASSDRDRGPQRSSYNEQFF. The DNA for the CDR3 is TGTGCCAGCAGTGACCGGGACAGGGGGCCCCAAAGGAGCTCCTACAATGAGCAGTTCTTC.

The CDR3 region is CATTGAGRDTQYF. The CDR3 DNA is TGTGCCACGACAGGGGCGGGTCGCGATACGCAGTATTTT. V is TRBV10-3 and J is TRBJ2-3, with 8 nucleotides matching TRBD1. CDR3 length: 13 residues. The junction had 9 bases not matched to a gene; V was cut back by 10 bases and J by 6 bases. CDR1 and CDR2 (germline): ENHRY, SYGVKD.

This clonotype showed up just a few times. The V and J genes are TRBV6-6 and TRBJ2-7, with D unresolved. Germline V gene lookup returns CDR1 MNHNY and CDR2 SVGAGI (reference sequence). The CDR3 totals 12 residues. The V gene lost 2 bases and the J gene lost 5 bases, with 7 bases spanning the gap. The CDR3 DNA follows: TGTGCCAGCAGTTACGTGCAGGACGAGCAGTACTTC. Its translation: CASSYVQDEQYF.

Only a few counts were recorded for this clonotype. The V and J genes are TRBV12-3 or TRBV12-4 and TRBJ2-1, with 8 nucleotides matching TRBD2. The CDR3 runs 15 residues. With V trimmed by 7 bases and J by 8 bases, 13 bases remained unmatched. The CDR3 here is CASTLGTSNSYEQFF. Here the CDR3 DNA reads TGTGCCAGCACCCTGGGGACTAGTAATAGTTATGAGCAGTTCTTC.

This clonotype came up a few times. The junction and the germline gene differ at one end; a read error may be behind it. The chain combines TRBV11-2 with TRBJ2-1, with 9 bases that match TRBD1. The germline CDR1 and CDR2 sequences are SGHAT and FQNNGV. The CDR3 runs to 16 residues. The chain's CDR3 is CAGSFGTGISYNEQFF. The CDR3 bases are TGTGCCGGCAGCTTTGGGACAGGGATCTCCTACAATGAGCAGTTCTTC.

This clonotype has only a few counts. V usage is TRBV27 and J usage is TRBJ2-3, with D perhaps assigned TRBD1 or TRBD2 (5 bases each). The length of the CDR3 is 15 residues. CDR1 is MNHEY and CDR2 is SMNVEV in the germline V gene (reference sequence). The V end lost 3 bases, the J end lost 0 bases, and 10 bases lay between the germline ends. CDR3 sequence: CASSFGTDSTDTQYF. CDR3 sequence (DNA): TGTGCCAGCAGTTTCGGGACCGATAGCACAGATACGCAGTATTTT.

This clonotype was observed a few times. V is TRBV5-1 and J is TRBJ2-5, with 8 bases identical to TRBD2. The CDR3 runs to 15 residues. Trimming took 1 base from V and 5 from J; bases not matched to a gene: 7. Germline assignment: CDR1 SGHRS and CDR2 YFSETQ. CDR3 sequence: CASSLMAGGYETQYF. The CDR3 DNA reads as TGCGCCAGCAGCTTGATGGCGGGGGGTTATGAGACCCAGTACTTC.

This chain connects TRBV5-1 to TRBJ1-2, with 11 bases fitting TRBD1. The germline gives CDR1 SGHRS, CDR2 YFSETQ. With 0 bases clipped from V and 0 bases from J, the junction kept 7 bases outside the gene matches. The CDR3 runs 18 residues. CDR3 protein: CASSLDGTGGQANYGYTF. DNA for the CDR3: TGCGCCAGCAGCTTGGATGGGACAGGGGGGCAAGCTAACTATGGCTACACCTTC.

V is TRBV6-2 or TRBV6-3 and J is TRBJ1-4; D is undetermined. The germline CDR1 and CDR2 sequences are MNHEY and SVGEGT. This CDR3 contains 17 residues. V lost 4 bases to trimming and J lost 8 bases, with 23 bases between them. The CDR3 spells CASSSPPSARRSEKLFF. CDR3 DNA: TGTGCCAGCAGTTCCCCGCCCTCAGCCCGACGGAGCGAAAAACTGTTTTTT.

This clonotype was seen a few times. V is TRBV28 and J is TRBJ1-1, with D perhaps TRBD1 (5 bases). The ends were cut back, 2 bases at V and 8 bases at J, with 9 bases in the middle. Germline CDR1 reads MDHEN; CDR2 reads SYDVKM. This CDR3 comprises 12 residues. The CDR3 region has the DNA TGTGCCAGCAGTTTAAGGACATCCGAAGCTTTCTTT. Residues: CASSLRTSEAFF. The whole variable domain, filled in from reference TRBV28 and TRBJ1-1, reads DVKVTQSSRYLVKRTGEKVFLECVQDMDHENMFWYRQDPGLGLRLIYFSYDVKMKEKGDIPEGYSVSREKKERFSLILESASTNQTSMYLCASSLRTSEAFFGQGTRLTVV.

V is TRBV20-1 and J is TRBJ2-1, with D perhaps TRBD1 or TRBD2 (6 bases each). The CDR3 is 16 residues long. Trimming removed 0 bases from V and 4 bases from J, with 16 bases in between. Germline CDR1 is DFQATT and CDR2 is SNEGSKA (reference sequence). CDR3 nucleotides: TGCAGTGCTAGAGATTGGAGGGGGGCTCTGTACAATGAGCAGTTCTTC. It is translated as CSARDWRGALYNEQFF.

The rearrangement links TRBV14 to TRBJ1-1; the D is unclear. CDR3 length: 13 residues. Germline lookup yields CDR1 SGHDN and CDR2 FVKESK. V lost 0 bases and J 7 bases, leaving 9 bases between the germline ends. CDR3 region: CASSQDSRLEAFF. The CDR3 nucleotides are TGTGCCAGCAGCCAAGATTCGAGACTTGAAGCTTTCTTT.

The gene calls are TRBV27 and TRBJ2-7; 7 bases line up with TRBD1. V was pared by 3 bases and J by 6 bases, with 5 bases of the junction left unmatched. This CDR3 is built from 13 residues. Germline V gene lookup returns CDR1 MNHEY and CDR2 SMNVEV (reference sequence). The CDR3 sequence is CASSFYNRGEQYF. CDR3 nucleotide sequence: TGTGCCAGCAGTTTTTATAACAGGGGCGAGCAGTACTTC.

The V and J genes are TRBV12-3 or TRBV12-4 and TRBJ2-2; tentatively, D is TRBD1 (6 bases). CDR3 length equals 14 residues. V shed 6 bases and J shed 1 base, with 9 bases lying between them. In DNA form, the CDR3 reads TGTGCCAGCAGACCGGACAGGAACACCGGGGAGCTGTTTTTT. Translation gives CASRPDRNTGELFF.

CDR3 nucleotides: TGTGCCAGCAGAGCCGAAGGGGACGTGACCGGGGAGCTGTTTTTT. Translated: CASRAEGDVTGELFF. V and J are TRBV7-2 and TRBJ2-2, with D possibly being TRBD1 or TRBD2 (5 bases each). Trimming shortened V by 6 bases and J by 5 bases, and 16 bases separated the two germline ends. The CDR3 totals 15 residues. Germline CDR1 and CDR2: SGHTA and FQGNSA.

V usage is TRBV5-1 and J usage is TRBJ2-5, with D hard to call. This CDR3 contains 14 residues. The V gene lost 3 bases and the J gene lost 3 bases, with 12 bases spanning the gap. The germline gives CDR1 SGHRS, CDR2 YFSETQ. The CDR3 protein is CASSSVAPKETQYF. As DNA, the CDR3 is TGCGCCAGCAGCTCAGTGGCGCCTAAAGAGACCCAGTACTTC.

This clonotype showed up many times. The chain combines TRBV21-1 with TRBJ1-2; the listed D gene, TRBD1, was not tested against the DNA. TRBV21-1 is described as a pseudogene. The CDR3 loop spans 15 amino acids. The CDR3 nucleotides read TGTGCCAGCAGCAGTCCAGGACAGGGGAACTATGGCTACACCTTC. This translates into CASSSPGQGNYGYTF.